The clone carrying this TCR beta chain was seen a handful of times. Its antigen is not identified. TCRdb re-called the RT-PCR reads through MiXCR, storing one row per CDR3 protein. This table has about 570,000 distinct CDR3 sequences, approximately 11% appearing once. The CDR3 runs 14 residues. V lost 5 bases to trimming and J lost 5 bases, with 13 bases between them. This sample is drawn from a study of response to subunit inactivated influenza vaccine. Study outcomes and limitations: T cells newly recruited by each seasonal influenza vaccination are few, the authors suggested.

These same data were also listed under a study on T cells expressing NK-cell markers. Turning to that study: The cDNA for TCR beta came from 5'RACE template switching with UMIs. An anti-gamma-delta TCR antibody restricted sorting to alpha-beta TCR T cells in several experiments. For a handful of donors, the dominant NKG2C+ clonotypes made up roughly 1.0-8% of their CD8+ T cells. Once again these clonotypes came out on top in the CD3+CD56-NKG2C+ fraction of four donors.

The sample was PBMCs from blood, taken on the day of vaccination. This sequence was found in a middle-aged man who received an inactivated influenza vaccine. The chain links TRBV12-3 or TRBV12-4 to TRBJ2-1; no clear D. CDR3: CASSGWLENNEQFF. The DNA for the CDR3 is TGTGCCAGCAGTGGGTGGCTAGAAAACAATGAGCAGTTCTTC.